The rows below give T cell receptor beta chains drawn from one sample of a study of PD-L1 blockade in urothelial cancer. Profiling relied on immunoSEQ multiplex PCR, and the TCRdb table lists in-frame clones only, not all of them. This sample has approximately 58,000 clones; roughly 82% occur once, and the top ten carry roughly 4.5%. This specimen was PBMCs, taken around atezolizumab (anti-PD-L1) treatment. Receptor source: a man between 65 and 85 years old with urothelial cancer. Each CDR3 is given with its conserved first and last residue. The order of the fields is V gene, clone size, D gene, J gene, CDR3 DNA, CDR3 protein. D genes are given only for firm matches. Rows may omit the clone size; those that give it use once, few, many or a size class.

TRBV27	.	TRBD1	TRBJ2-3	TGTGCCAGCAGTTCTGGACAGGGGGCCGTCACAGATACGCAGTATTTT	CASSSGQGAVTDTQYF
TRBV6-1	.	TRBD1	TRBJ2-7	TGTGCCAGTTCGGACAGGGGGGCCTACGAGCAGTACTTC	CASSDRGAYEQYF
TRBV6-1	.	TRBD2	TRBJ2-3	TGTGCCAGCAGACCGGGACTAGCGGGAGTTGCGCAGTATTTT	CASRPGLAGVAQYF
TRBV5-1	.	TRBD1	TRBJ1-4	TGCGCCAGCAGCTTGAGAGGGGGCGTTGAAAAACTGTTTTTT	CASSLRGGVEKLFF
TRBV19	.	.	TRBJ1-5	TGTGCCAGTAGTATGCAAGGGAGTAACGGACAGCCCCAGCATTTT	CASSMQGSNGQPQHF
TRBV10-1	.	TRBD2	TRBJ2-1	TGCGCCAGCAGTGCTAGCGGGACCTACAATGAGCAGTTCTTC	CASSASGTYNEQFF
TRBV5-1	few	TRBD1	TRBJ2-5	TGCGCCAGCACGGGACAGGTGGGGGAGACCCAGTACTTC	CASTGQVGETQYF
TRBV11-2	.	.	TRBJ1-1	TGTGCCAGCAGCTCAGGGGTGGGCACTGAAGCTTTCTTT	CASSSGVGTEAFF
TRBV9	.	.	TRBJ2-4	TGTGCCAGCAGCGGCGAGGGCGTCCCGGGGAACATTCAGTACTTC	CASSGEGVPGNIQYF
TRBV15	once	TRBD1	TRBJ2-7	TGTGCCACCAGCAGAGATCTAGGGACAGGGACGTACGAGCAGTACTTC	CATSRDLGTGTYEQYF
TRBV28	.	.	TRBJ2-1	TGTGCCAGCAGTATCCCGGGACTCACGGCCGATGAGCAGTTCTTC	CASSIPGLTADEQFF
TRBV14	.	.	TRBJ1-1	TGTGCCAGCAGCCCCCGGCCGGTTCAGGACACTGAAGCTTTCTTT	CASSPRPVQDTEAFF
TRBV19	.	.	TRBJ2-1	TGTGCCAGTAGGAACAGTCCCGGTGGGTACAATGAGCAGTTCTTC	CASRNSPGGYNEQFF
TRBV29-1	.	TRBD1	TRBJ2-2	TGCAGCGTGCGACGGGGACAGGGCGGGACCGGGGAGCTGTTTTTT	CSVRRGQGGTGELFF
TRBV28	.	.	TRBJ2-2	TGTGCCAGCAGTTTGCAGGGGGACTGGTCCGGGGAGCTGTTTTTT	CASSLQGDWSGELFF
TRBV20-1	.	.	TRBJ1-1	TGCAGTGCTAGATTCTCCACTGAAGCTTTCTTT	CSARFSTEAFF
TRBV27	.	TRBD2	TRBJ2-7	TGTGCCAGCAGTTTATCTTGGACTAGCGCCTACGAGCAGTACTTC	CASSLSWTSAYEQYF
TRBV7-9	.	.	TRBJ2-7	TGTGCCAGCACCCCACTACGGGAAGCCTACGAGCAGTACTTC	CASTPLREAYEQYF
TRBV5-4	once	TRBD2	TRBJ2-2	TGTGCCAGCAGCTTGGAACTAGCGGGCACGAACACCGGGGAGCTGTTTTTT	CASSLELAGTNTGELFF
TRBV6-1	.	.	TRBJ1-2	TGTGCCAGCAGTTCCGCGACATTCGGCTACACCTTC	CASSSATFGYTF
TRBV5-4	.	TRBD1	TRBJ2-5	TGTGCCAGCAGCTCTACAGGGGTTGAGACCCAGTACTTC	CASSSTGVETQYF
TRBV10-2	.	.	TRBJ2-1	TGCGCCAGCATGGGAACCGGGAGAAGGCAGTTCTTC	CASMGTGRRQFF
TRBV7-2	few	.	TRBJ1-1	TGTGCCAGCAGCTTAGGACAGATGAACACTGAAGCTTTCTTT	CASSLGQMNTEAFF